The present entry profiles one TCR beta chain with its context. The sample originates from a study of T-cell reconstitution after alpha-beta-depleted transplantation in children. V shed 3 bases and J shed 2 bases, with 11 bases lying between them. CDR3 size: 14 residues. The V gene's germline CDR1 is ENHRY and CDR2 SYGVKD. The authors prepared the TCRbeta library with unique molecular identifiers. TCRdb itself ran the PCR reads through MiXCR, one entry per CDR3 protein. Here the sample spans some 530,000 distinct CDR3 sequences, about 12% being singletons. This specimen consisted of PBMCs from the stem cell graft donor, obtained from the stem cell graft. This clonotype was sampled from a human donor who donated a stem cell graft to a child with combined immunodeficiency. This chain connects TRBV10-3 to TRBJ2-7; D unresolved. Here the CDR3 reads CAISDLGGAYEQYF. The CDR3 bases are TGTGCCATCAGTGATCTTGGCGGTGCCTACGAGCAGTACTTC.